The 14 T cell receptor beta chains reported below all come from one sample, sequenced in a study of blood T cell repertoires in COVID-19. The protocol was immunoSEQ multiplex PCR, while the TCRdb copy is restricted to in-frame clones and leaves out a portion. The top ten clones hold roughly 7.3% of a sample with around 130,000 clones, roughly 80% of them seen once. Sequenced material: peripheral blood. Source of these receptors: a human donor in a cohort sampled during active COVID-19.

The CDR3 here is CASSRGGSGGAMDTQYF. The CDR3 DNA reads TGTGCCAGCAGCCGGGGAGGTAGCGGGGGGGCCATGGATACGCAGTATTTT. This chain links TRBV7-9 with TRBJ2-3; 11 bases match TRBD2. This CDR3 comprises 17 residues. Germline trimming cut 5 bases from V and 6 bases from J; bases unmatched to any gene: 13. Germline V lookup: CDR1 SEHNR, CDR2 FQNEAQ (reference sequence).

The chain uses TRBV7-2 and TRBJ2-7; 8 positions agree with TRBD2. The germline V gene encodes CDR1 SGHTA and CDR2 FQGNSA. The CDR3 is made up of 15 amino acids. V shed 5 bases, J shed 5 bases, and the junction held 11 bases outside the gene matches. CDR3 region: CASSPGRGGLHEQYF. CDR3 DNA: TGTGCCAGCAGCCCAGGCCGGGGGGGCCTCCACGAGCAGTACTTC. The full variable domain, completed using reference TRBV7-2 and TRBJ2-7, is GAGVSQSPSNKVTEKGKDVELRCDPISGHTALYWYRQSLGQGLEFLIYFQGNSAPDKSGLPSDRFSAERTGGSVSTLTIQRTQQEDSAVYLCASSPGRGGLHEQYFGPGTRLTVT.

The chain links TRBV9 to TRBJ2-4; 7 nucleotides match TRBD1. CDR3 size: 18 residues. The trim removed 4 bases at V and 1 base at J, leaving 14 bases unmatched. Germline lookup yields CDR1 SGDLS and CDR2 YYNGEE. Written as DNA, the CDR3 is TGTGCCAGCAGCCCGGGACAGTGGGATGCAGGGGCCAAAAACATTCAGTACTTC. Protein sequence: CASSPGQWDAGAKNIQYF.

The rearrangement joins TRBV2 to TRBJ1-3; D remains unclear. CDR3 length: 15 residues. Trimming took off 6 bases at V and 4 bases at J, with 16 bases between the two ends. Germline loops: CDR1 SNHLY, CDR2 FYNNEI. CDR3 sequence (DNA): TGTGCCAGCAGCCCCACGTGGGCCCAGGGAAACACCATATATTTT. It is translated as CASSPTWAQGNTIYF.

As concerns this clone: The sample contains more than one DNA sequence encoding this CDR3. This chain connects TRBV5-1 to TRBJ2-1; maybe TRBD1 (7 bases). This CDR3 comprises 15 residues. The V end lost 5 bases, the J end lost 1 base, and 13 bases lay between the germline ends. From germline, CDR1 is SGHRS and CDR2 YFSETQ. As DNA, the CDR3 is TGCGCCAGCAGTCTGGAGGGGGCGTCCTACAATGAGCAGTTCTTC. This codes for CASSLEGASYNEQFF.

This chain joins TRBV6-5 and TRBJ1-6; possibly TRBD1 for D (6 bases). The germline V and J ends were trimmed by 7 bases and 3 bases, with 13 bases remaining between them. Germline CDR1 is MNHEY and CDR2 is SVGAGI. This CDR3 is 15 amino acids long. The CDR3 DNA reads TGTGCCAGCACCCCGACAGGTGTCTATAATTCACCCCTCCACTTT. The encoded protein is CASTPTGVYNSPLHF.

The chain recombines TRBV5-4 with TRBJ2-1, with 8 bases matching TRBD1. Unmatched junction bases numbered 4, after V lost 1 base and J lost 4 bases. The CDR3 is 15 residues long. CDR1 SGHNT and CDR2 YYREEE come from the germline V gene (reference sequence). The CDR3 nucleotides are TGTGCCAGCAGCTTGCAGGGGGCGCAGTACAATGAGCAGTTCTTC. This gives the protein CASSLQGAQYNEQFF. The variable domain in full, completed from reference TRBV5-4 and TRBJ2-1, reads ETGVTQSPTHLIKTRGQQVTLRCSSQSGHNTVSWYQQALGQGPQFIFQYYREEENGRGNFPPRFSGLQFPNYSSELNVNALELDDSALYLCASSLQGAQYNEQFFGPGTRLTVL.

The chain joins TRBV4-1 to TRBJ2-3; 8 bases match TRBD2. In germline, CDR1 is MGHRA, CDR2 YSYEKL. After removal of 5 bases from V and 3 bases from J, the junction contained 10 bases not matched to a gene. This CDR3 is 16 amino acids long. The CDR3, as DNA: TGCGCCAGCAGCTTCTTTTTTAGCGGGGAGACAGATACGCAGTATTTT. Its protein is CASSFFFSGETDTQYF.

The chain couples TRBV11-2 to TRBJ2-3; maybe TRBD2 (5 bases). This CDR3 contains 14 residues. Germline CDR1 and CDR2: SGHAT and FQNNGV. Trimming left V 2 bases short and J 2 bases short, with 8 bases between. The CDR3 nucleotides read TGTGCCAGCAGCTTACGAGCGGTCACAGATACGCAGTATTTT. It is translated as CASSLRAVTDTQYF.

V is TRBV5-6 and J is TRBJ1-2; TRBD1 matches 9 bases. This CDR3 has 13 residues. Germline CDR1 and CDR2: SGHDT and YYEEEE. With V trimmed by 6 bases and J by 8 bases, 8 bases remained unmatched. The CDR3 nucleotides are TGTGCCAGCACCCGGACAGGGGTTGAAGGCTACACCTTC. Translated: CASTRTGVEGYTF.

The chain couples TRBV5-1 to TRBJ2-7; the D gene is possibly TRBD2 (5 bases). Deletions cut 0 bases from V and 3 bases from J, with 7 bases between. The CDR3 has 13 amino acids. Germline V gene lookup returns CDR1 SGHRS and CDR2 YFSETQ. The CDR3 sequence: CASSLATSYEQYF. DNA for the CDR3: TGCGCCAGCAGCTTGGCTACTAGCTACGAGCAGTACTTC. Full variable domain (outside the CDR3, taken from reference TRBV5-1 and TRBJ2-7): KAGVTQTPRYLIKTRGQQVTLSCSPISGHRSVSWYQQTPGQGLQFLFEYFSETQRNKGNFPGRFSGRQFSNSRSEMNVSTLELGDSALYLCASSLATSYEQYFGPGTRLTVT.

The genes are TRBV28 and TRBJ2-3; 7 bases line up with TRBD1. The CDR3 totals 15 residues. Germline CDR1 MDHEN, CDR2 SYDVKM. V was clipped by 8 bases and J by 0 bases; unmatched bases: 8. In DNA, the CDR3 is TGTGCCAGCGTCATAGGGGGCTCGAGCACAGATACGCAGTATTTT. This translates into CASVIGGSSTDTQYF.

The chain links TRBV6-4 to TRBJ1-2; 12 positions match TRBD1. This CDR3 comprises 14 residues. Per germline, CDR1 MRHNA and CDR2 SNTAGT. J gave up 8 bases and V 5 bases, and 6 bases lay outside the gene matches. CDR3 protein: CASSPGTGGWGYTF. The CDR3 coding sequence is TGTGCCAGCAGTCCCGGGACAGGGGGCTGGGGCTACACCTTC.

V gene TRBV11-2 combines with J gene TRBJ2-7; 7 positions agree with TRBD1. Per the germline V gene, CDR1 is SGHAT and CDR2 is FQNNGV. With 1 base clipped from V and 10 bases from J, the junction kept 4 bases outside the gene matches. The CDR3 contains 12 residues. The CDR3 spells CASSLGGQIQYF. The CDR3 DNA reads as TGTGCCAGCAGCTTAGGGGGACAGATACAGTACTTC.